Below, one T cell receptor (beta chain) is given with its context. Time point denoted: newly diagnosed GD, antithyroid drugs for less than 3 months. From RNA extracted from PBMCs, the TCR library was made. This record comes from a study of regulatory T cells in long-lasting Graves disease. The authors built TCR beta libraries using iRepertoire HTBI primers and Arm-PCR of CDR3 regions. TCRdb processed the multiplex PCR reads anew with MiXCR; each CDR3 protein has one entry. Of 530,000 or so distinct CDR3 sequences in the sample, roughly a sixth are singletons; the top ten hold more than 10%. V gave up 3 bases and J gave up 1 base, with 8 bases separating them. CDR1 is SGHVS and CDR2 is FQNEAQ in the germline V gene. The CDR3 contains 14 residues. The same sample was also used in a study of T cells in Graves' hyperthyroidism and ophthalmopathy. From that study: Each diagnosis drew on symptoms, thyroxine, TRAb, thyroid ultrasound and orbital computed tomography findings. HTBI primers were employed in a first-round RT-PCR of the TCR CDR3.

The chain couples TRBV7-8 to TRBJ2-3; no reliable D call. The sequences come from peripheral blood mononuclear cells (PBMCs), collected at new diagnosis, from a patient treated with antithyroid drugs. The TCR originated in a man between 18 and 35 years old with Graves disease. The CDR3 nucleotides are TGTGCCAGCAGCTTCGCCGAGGGCACAGATACGCAGTATTTT. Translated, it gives CASSFAEGTDTQYF.